This T cell receptor (beta chain) was documented in a study of T cell responses to AZD1222 COVID-19 vaccine. Study-level background: Second-dose timings of about 4 or about 12 weeks were pooled.

Study-wide results and limits: Among vaccine-associated CD4 TCRs, coverage spanned spike, with dominance at 160-218 and 743-854. White British ancestry dominated among donors, who included more females, and clonal diversity was possibly underestimated. No day 14 peak samples; only post-peak repertoires were characterized.

Clones were sequenced by immunoSEQ multiplex PCR, and TCRdb holds only the in-frame ones, with some missing. The sample contains about 140,000 clones, 88% of which appear only once. With regard to this clone: Its antigen is unidentified. The junction shows a germline mismatch at one end, possibly a read error.

CDR3 size: 13 residues. Per germline, CDR1 SGHTA and CDR2 FQGNSA. Sequencing was performed on peripheral blood, taken on day 0 of AZD1222 vaccination. The V and J genes are TRBV7-2 and TRBJ2-1; tentative D call: TRBD2 (6 bases). The clonotype originates from an adult in good health. For the CDR3, the DNA is TGTGCCAGCAGCCCCCTAAGACTAGGTGGTTGGATCTTC. Translation gives CASSPLRLGGWIF.